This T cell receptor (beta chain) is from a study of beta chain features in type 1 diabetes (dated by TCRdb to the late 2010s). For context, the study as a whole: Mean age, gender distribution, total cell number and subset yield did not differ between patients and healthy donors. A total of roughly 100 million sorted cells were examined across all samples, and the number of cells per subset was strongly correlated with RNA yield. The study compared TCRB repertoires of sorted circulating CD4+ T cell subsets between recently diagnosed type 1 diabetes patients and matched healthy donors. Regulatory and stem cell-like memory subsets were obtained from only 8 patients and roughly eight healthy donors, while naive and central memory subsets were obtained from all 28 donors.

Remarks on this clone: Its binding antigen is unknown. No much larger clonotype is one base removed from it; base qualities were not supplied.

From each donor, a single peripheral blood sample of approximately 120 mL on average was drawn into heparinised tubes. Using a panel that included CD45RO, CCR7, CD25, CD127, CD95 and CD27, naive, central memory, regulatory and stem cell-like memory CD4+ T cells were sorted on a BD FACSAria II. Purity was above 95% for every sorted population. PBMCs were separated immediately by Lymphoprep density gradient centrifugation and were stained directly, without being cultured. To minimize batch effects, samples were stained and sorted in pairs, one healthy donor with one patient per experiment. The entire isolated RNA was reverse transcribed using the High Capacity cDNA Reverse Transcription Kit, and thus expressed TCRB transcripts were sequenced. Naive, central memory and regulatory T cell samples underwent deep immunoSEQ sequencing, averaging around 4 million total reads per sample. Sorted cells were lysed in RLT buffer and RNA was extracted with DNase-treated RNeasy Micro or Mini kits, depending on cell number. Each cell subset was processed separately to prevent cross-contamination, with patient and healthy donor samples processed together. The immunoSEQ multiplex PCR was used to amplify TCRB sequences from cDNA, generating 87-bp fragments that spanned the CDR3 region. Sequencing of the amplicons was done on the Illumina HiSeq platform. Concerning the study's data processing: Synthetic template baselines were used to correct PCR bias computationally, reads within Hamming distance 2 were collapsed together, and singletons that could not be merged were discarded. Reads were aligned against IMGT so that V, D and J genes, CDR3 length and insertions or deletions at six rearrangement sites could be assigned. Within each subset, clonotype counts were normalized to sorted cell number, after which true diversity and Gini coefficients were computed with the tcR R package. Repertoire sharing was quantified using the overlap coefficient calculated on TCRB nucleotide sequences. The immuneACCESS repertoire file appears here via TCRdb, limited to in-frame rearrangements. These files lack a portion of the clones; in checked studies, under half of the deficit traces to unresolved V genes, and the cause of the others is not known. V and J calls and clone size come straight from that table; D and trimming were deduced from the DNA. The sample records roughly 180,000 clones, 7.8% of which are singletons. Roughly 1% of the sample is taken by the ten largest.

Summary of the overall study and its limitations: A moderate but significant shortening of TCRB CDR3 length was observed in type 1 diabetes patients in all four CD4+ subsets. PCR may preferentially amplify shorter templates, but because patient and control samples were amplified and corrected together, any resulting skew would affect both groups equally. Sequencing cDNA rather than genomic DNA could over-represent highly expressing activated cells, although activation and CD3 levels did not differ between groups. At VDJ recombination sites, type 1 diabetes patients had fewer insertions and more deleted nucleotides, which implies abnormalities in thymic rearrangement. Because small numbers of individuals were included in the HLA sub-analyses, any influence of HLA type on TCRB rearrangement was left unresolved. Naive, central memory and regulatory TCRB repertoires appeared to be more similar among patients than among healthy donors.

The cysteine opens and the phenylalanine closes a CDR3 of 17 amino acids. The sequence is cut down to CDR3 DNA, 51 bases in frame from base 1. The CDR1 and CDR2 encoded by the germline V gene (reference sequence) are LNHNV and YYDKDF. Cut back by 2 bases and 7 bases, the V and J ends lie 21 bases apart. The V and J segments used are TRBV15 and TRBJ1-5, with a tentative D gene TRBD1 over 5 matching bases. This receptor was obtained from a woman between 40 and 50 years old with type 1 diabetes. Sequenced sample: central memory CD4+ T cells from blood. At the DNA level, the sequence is TGTGCCACCAGCAGACCCCGCAATCCCGGGGGAGGGCAGCCCCAGCATTTT. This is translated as CATSRPRNPGGGQPQHF.